Sequencing of this T cell receptor beta chain was carried out in a study of cytotoxic CD8 clonotypes in ibrutinib-treated CLL. In this sample, this clone turned up once. The CDR3 extends over 15 amino acids. The V gene lost 4 bases and the J gene lost 4 bases, with 16 bases spanning the gap. CDR1 SGHDT and CDR2 YYEEEE come from the germline V gene. Measured with immunoSEQ multiplex PCR; TCRdb has only the in-frame clones, and not every one. Of roughly 220,000 clones in the sample, more than 75% were seen once. V and J are TRBV5-6 and TRBJ2-3; possibly TRBD2 for D (5 bases). The source of this sequence is a human donor with chronic lymphocytic leukemia. The specimen comprised PBMCs, sampled after 12 months of ibrutinib treatment. CDR3: CASSRAGQEPDTQYF. The DNA of the CDR3 is TGTGCCAGCAGCCGGGCGGGTCAGGAGCCAGATACGCAGTATTTT.